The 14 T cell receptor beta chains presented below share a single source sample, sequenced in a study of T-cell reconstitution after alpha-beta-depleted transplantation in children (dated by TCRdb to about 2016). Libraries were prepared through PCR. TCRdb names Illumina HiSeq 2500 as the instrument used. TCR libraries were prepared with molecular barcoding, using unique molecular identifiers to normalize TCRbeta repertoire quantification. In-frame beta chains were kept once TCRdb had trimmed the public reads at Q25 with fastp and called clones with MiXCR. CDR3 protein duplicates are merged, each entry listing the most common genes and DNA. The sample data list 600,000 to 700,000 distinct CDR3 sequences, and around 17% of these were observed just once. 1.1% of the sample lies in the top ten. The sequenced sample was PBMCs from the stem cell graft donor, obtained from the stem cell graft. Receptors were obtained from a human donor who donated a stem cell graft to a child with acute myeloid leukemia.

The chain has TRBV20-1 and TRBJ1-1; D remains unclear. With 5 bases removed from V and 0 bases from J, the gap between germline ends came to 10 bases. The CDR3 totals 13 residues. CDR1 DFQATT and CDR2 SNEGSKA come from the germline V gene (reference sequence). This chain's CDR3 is CSAPRPMNTEAFF. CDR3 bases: TGCAGTGCTCCCCGGCCAATGAACACTGAAGCTTTCTTT.

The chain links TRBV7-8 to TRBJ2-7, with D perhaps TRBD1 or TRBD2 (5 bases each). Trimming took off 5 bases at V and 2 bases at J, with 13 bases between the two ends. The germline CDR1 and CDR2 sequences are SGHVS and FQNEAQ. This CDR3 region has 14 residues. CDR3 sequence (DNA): TGTGCCAGCAGCAAAGGGACGGGGACCTACGAGCAGTACTTC. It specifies CASSKGTGTYEQYF.

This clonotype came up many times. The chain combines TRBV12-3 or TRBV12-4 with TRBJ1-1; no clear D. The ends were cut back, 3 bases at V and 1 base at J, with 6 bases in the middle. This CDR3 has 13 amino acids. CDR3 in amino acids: CASSFPGNTEAFF. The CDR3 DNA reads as TGTGCCAGCAGTTTCCCAGGGAACACTGAAGCTTTCTTT.

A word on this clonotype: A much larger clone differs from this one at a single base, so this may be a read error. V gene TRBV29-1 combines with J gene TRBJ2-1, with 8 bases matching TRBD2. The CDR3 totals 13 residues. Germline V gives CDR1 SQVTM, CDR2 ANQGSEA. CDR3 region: CKTAGVGYNDQFF. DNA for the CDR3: TGCAAAACAGCGGGGGTCGGCTACAATGACCAGTTCTTC.

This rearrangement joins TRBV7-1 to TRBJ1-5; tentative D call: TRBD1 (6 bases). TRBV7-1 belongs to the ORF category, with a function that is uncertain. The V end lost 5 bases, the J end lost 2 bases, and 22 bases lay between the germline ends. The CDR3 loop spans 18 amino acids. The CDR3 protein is CASSRGGQGVPGNQPQHF. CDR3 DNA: TGTGCCAGCAGCCGGGGGGGGCAGGGTGTGCCGGGCAATCAGCCCCAGCATTTT.

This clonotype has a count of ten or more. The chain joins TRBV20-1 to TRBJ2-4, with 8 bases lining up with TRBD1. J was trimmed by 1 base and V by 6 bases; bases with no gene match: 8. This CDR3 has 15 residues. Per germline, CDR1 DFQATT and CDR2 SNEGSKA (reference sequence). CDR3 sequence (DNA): TGCAGTGCCCTGGACAGGGTGATGGCCAAAAACATTCAGTACTTC. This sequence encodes CSALDRVMAKNIQYF.

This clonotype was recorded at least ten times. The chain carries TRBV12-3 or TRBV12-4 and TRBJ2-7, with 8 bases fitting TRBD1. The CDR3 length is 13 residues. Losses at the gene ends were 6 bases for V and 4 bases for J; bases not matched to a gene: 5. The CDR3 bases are TGTGCCAGCAGACAAACAGGGGGGTACGAGCAGTACTTC. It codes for CASRQTGGYEQYF.

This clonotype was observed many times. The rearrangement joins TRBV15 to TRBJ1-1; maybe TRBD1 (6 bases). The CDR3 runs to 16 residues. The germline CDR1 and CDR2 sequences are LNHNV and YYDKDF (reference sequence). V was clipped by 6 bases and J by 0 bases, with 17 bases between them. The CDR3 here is CATRYGGAALNTEAFF. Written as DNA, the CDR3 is TGTGCCACCAGGTACGGGGGGGCGGCCTTGAACACTGAAGCTTTCTTT. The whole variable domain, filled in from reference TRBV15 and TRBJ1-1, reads DAMVIQNPRYQVTQFGKPVTLSCSQTLNHNVMYWYQQKSSQAPKLLFHYYDKDFNNEADTPDNFQSRRPNTSFCFLDIRSPGLGDTAMYLCATRYGGAALNTEAFFGQGTRLTVV.

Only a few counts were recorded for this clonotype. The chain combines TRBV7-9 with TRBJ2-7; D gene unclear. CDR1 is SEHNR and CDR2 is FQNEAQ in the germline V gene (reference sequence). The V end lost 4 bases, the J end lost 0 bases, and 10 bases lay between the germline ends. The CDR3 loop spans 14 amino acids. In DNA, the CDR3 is TGTGCCAGCAGCTATACAGAGAGCTCCTACGAGCAGTACTTC. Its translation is CASSYTESSYEQYF.

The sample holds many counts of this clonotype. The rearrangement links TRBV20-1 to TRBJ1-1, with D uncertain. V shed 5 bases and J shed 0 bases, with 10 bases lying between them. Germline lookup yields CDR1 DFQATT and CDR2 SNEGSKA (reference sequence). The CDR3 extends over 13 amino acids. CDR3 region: CSAQPNMNTEAFF. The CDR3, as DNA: TGCAGTGCTCAGCCTAACATGAACACTGAAGCTTTCTTT.

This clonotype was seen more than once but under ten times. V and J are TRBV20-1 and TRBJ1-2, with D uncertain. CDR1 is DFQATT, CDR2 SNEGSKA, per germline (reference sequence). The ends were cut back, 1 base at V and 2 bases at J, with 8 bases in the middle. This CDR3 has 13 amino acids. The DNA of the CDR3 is TGCAGTGCTAGAGGGAAGGAAAACTATGGCTACACCTTC. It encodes CSARGKENYGYTF.

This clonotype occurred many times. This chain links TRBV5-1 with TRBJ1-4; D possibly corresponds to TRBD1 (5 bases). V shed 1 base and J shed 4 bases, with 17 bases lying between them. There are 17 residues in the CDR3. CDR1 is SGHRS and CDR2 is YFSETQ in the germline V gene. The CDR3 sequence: CASSLNGRPGLNEKLFF. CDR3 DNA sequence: TGCGCCAGCAGCTTGAATGGGCGGCCGGGACTTAATGAAAAACTGTTTTTT.

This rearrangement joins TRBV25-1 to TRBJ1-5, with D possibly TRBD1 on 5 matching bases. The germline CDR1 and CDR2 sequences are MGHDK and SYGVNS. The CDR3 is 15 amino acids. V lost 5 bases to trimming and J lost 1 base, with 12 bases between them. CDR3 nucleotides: TGTGCCAGCAGTCAAAGGGGCGGAAGCAATCAGCCCCAGCATTTT. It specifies CASSQRGGSNQPQHF.

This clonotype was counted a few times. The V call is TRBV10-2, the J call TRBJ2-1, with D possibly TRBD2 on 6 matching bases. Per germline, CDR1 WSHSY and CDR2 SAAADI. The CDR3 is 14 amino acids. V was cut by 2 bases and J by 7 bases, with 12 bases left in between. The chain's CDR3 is CASSEGSRGNEQFF. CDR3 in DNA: TGCGCCAGCAGTGAGGGCTCCCGGGGGAATGAGCAGTTCTTC.